The 7 T cell receptor beta chains given below trace back to one sample, sequenced in a study of OX40 agonist ivuxolimab in advanced cancers. Profiling relied on immunoSEQ multiplex PCR, and the TCRdb table lists in-frame clones only, not all of them. The sample lists around 80,000 clones; approximately 82% were seen once. Specimen: CD4+ or CD8+ T cells sorted from blood, collected in a trial of the OX40 agonist ivuxolimab. These receptor sequences come from an adult with an advanced solid tumor such as melanoma, head and neck, liver or kidney cancer.

The V gene is TRBV9, the J gene TRBJ2-7, with 8 bases fitting TRBD1. The V and J ends lost 1 base and 7 bases, in that order; junction bases with no gene match: 7. Germline assignment: CDR1 SGDLS and CDR2 YYNGEE. CDR3 size: 14 residues. CDR3 sequence (DNA): TGTGCCAGCAGCGTATCCCAGGGGGCTGTAGAGCAGTACTTC. Translated, it gives CASSVSQGAVEQYF.

The chain couples TRBV7-6 to TRBJ2-2; D is uncertain. This CDR3 has 14 amino acids. Germline V gives CDR1 SGHVS, CDR2 FNYEAQ. V shed 2 bases and J shed 3 bases, with 7 bases lying between them. The CDR3 nucleotides read TGTGCCAGCAGCTTAAACAGCGACACCGGGGAGCTGTTTTTT. Protein product: CASSLNSDTGELFF.

V usage is TRBV7-3 and J usage is TRBJ1-5; D not resolved. The V end was cut by 11 bases, the J end by 4 bases, with 24 bases between. The CDR3 length is 16 residues. CDR1 is SGHTA, CDR2 FQGTGA, per germline. The DNA of the CDR3 is TGTGCCTCCACCCTAAATGTTAAGCTCGAGAATCAGCCCCAGCATTTT. The encoded protein is CASTLNVKLENQPQHF. The full variable domain, with the rest looked up from reference TRBV7-3 and TRBJ1-5, is GAGVSQTPSNKVTEKGKYVELRCDPISGHTALYWYRQSLGQGPEFLIYFQGTGAADDSGLPNDRFFAVRPEGSVSTLKIQRTERGDSAVYLCASTLNVKLENQPQHFGDGTRLSIL.

The chain is built from TRBV6-5 and TRBJ1-1; possibly TRBD1 for D (6 bases). The CDR3 is 15 amino acids. The V and J ends lost 6 bases and 1 base respectively, with 15 bases between them. Germline lookup yields CDR1 MNHEY and CDR2 SVGAGI. The CDR3 nucleotides are TGTGCCAGCAGATCCTTACCGGGGGCGAACACTGAAGCTTTCTTT. Amino acid sequence: CASRSLPGANTEAFF.

V usage is TRBV10-3 and J usage is TRBJ2-1; the match to TRBD2 covers 9 bases. The CDR3 loop spans 13 amino acids. Trimming removed 8 bases from V and 7 bases from J; junction bases left unmatched: 6. Germline CDR1 and CDR2: ENHRY and SYGVKD. The CDR3 is CAIGLAGSNEQFF. CDR3 DNA sequence: TGTGCCATCGGGCTAGCGGGATCAAATGAGCAGTTCTTC.

The CDR3 nucleotides read TGTGCCAGCAGCTTAGACAGGGGGTACTATGGCTACACCTTC. This gives the protein CASSLDRGYYGYTF. V is TRBV7-2 and J is TRBJ1-2; 8 bases line up with TRBD1. Looked up from germline, CDR1 is SGHTA and CDR2 is FQGNSA. Losses at the gene ends were 1 base for V and 3 bases for J; bases not matched to a gene: 1. The CDR3 runs 14 residues.

This chain links TRBV19 with TRBJ1-2; D may be TRBD1 (5 bases). V lost 0 bases and J 7 bases, leaving 12 bases between the germline ends. Germline lookup yields CDR1 LNHDA and CDR2 SQIVND (reference sequence). The CDR3 is 14 amino acids. CDR3 DNA: TGTGCCAGTAGTATAGATCAGGGACCTTCTGGCTACACCTTC. Its protein product is CASSIDQGPSGYTF. The variable domain in full, completed from reference TRBV19 and TRBJ1-2, reads DGGITQSPKYLFRKEGQNVTLSCEQNLNHDAMYWYRQDPGQGLRLIYYSQIVNDFQKGDIAEGYSVSREKKESFPLTVTSAQKNPTAFYLCASSIDQGPSGYTFGSGTRLTVV.